These 30 T cell receptor delta chains came from one sample sequenced in a study of γδ T cells in repeated Plasmodium falciparum infection (dated by TCRdb to about 2021). Receptor libraries were prepared by multiplex PCR. Sequencing was carried out with an Illumina MiSeq. After TCRdb called clones again from the public reads with CATT, rows with identical DNA were merged. In this sample the table shows roughly 93,000 delta-chain clones, 0.98% of which occur a single time. Roughly 9.9% of the sample belongs to the ten largest clones. For bulk TCR repertoire analysis, Vgamma9/Vdelta2+ and Vdelta2-negative gammadelta T cell populations were flow-sorted out of peripheral blood mononuclear cells. Sequenced material: gamma-delta T cells from blood. These receptors were obtained from a pool of human donors (malaria-infected and uninfected, not separated).

Points on this clone: The TCRdb protein, from a much larger clone, departs from this DNA's translation at residue 21, likely by read error; the protein shown derives from the DNA. DNA for the CDR3: TGTGCTGTGGAGGTTCAGAATCCTACCCCGGCCTTGATGGGGGTCTATATGTACACCGATAATCTCATCTTT. This translates into CAVEVQNPTPALMGVYMYTDNLIF. The genes are TRAV36/DV7 and TRDJ1; D may be TRDD2 or TRDD3 (6 bases each). The CDR3 extends over 24 amino acids. Germline V gives CDR1 VTNFRS, CDR2 LTSSGIE (reference sequence). The whole variable domain, filled in from reference TRAV36/DV7 and TRDJ1, reads EDKVVQSPLSLVVHEGDTVTLNCSYEVTNFRSLLWYKQEKKAPTFLFMLTSSGIEKKSGRLSSILDKKELSSILNITATQTGDSAIYLCAVEVQNPTPALMGVYMYTDNLIFGKGTRVTVEP.

On this clone itself: The TCRdb record carries a much larger clone's protein, which differs from this DNA's translation at residue 12; a read error is the likely cause, and the protein listed here is the DNA translation. The J gene went uncalled, whereas the V gene is TRDV2; no check of the table's D call, TRDD3, against the DNA was made. CDR1 and CDR2 from the germline V gene are GEAIGNYY and EKD. This CDR3 comprises 14 residues. This CDR3 is CACDQLGEPAQFFF. Here the CDR3 DNA reads TGTGCCTGTGACCAACTGGGGGAACCCGCACAATTCTTCTTT.

To note about this clone: This DNA translates differently at residue 13 from the TCRdb protein, which is that of a much larger clone; a read error is likely, and the protein shown is the DNA's own translation. This chain links TRDV2 with TRDJ1; 10 nucleotides match TRDD3. No J segment appears in TCRdb, so it was assigned here by matching the sequence to germline. Germline assignment: CDR1 GEAIGNYY and CDR2 EKD. CDR3 length: 20 residues. The V gene end was trimmed by 0 bases and the J gene end by 0 bases; junction bases not matched to a gene: 15. DNA for the CDR3: TGTGCCTGTGACACCAATTTTCCGGGGGATACGACTTCGTACACCGATAAACTCATCTTT. Translation gives CACDTNFPGDTTSYTDKLIF.

In its sample, this clone was seen many times. For this DNA, TCRdb reports the protein of a much larger clone, which diverges at residue 11, most likely from a read error; the protein presented here is translated directly from the DNA. The CDR3 sequence is CACDTLVLGDATDKLIF. In DNA, the CDR3 is TGTGCCTGTGACACCTTAGTACTGGGGGATGCCACCGATAAACTCATCTTT. V gene TRDV2 combines with J gene TRDJ1; 10 nucleotides agree with TRDD3. The CDR3 runs to 17 residues. With V trimmed by 0 bases and J by 1 base, 7 bases remained unmatched. CDR1 is GEAIGNYY, CDR2 EKD, per germline.

This clone was recorded a few times. The TCRdb record carries a much larger clone's protein, which differs from this DNA's translation at residue 12; a read error is the likely cause, and the protein listed here is the DNA translation. The V gene is TRDV1, the J gene TRDJ1; unclear D gene. Trimming removed 5 bases from V and 2 bases from J, with 27 bases in between. Germline loops: CDR1 TSWWSYY, CDR2 QGS. The CDR3 has 19 residues. The CDR3 DNA follows: TGTGCTCTTGGGTCCCAGGGAGTGGCTACTCCCCAGTCTACCGATAAACTCATCTTT. Encoded protein: CALGSQGVATPQSTDKLIF.

This clone was counted many times. The limits of the CDR3 on the DNA are not certain, so only TCRdb's listed CDR3 is given. This sample includes further DNA sequences coding for the same CDR3. The chain is built from TRDV1 and TRDJ1; TRDD3, the table's D call, was not compared with the DNA. Germline CDR1 reads TSWWSYY; CDR2 reads QGS. The CDR3 extends over 17 residues, inclusive of both ends. CDR3: CALGELPTVLYTDKLIF.

Notes on this clone: A far larger clone differs by one base, so this is likely a read error. Other DNA sequences from this sample encode an identical CDR3 as well. Here the V gene is TRDV2, but the J gene went uncalled; the table assigns TRDD3, which was not confirmed against the DNA. Germline V gene sequence: CDR1 GEAIGNYY, CDR2 EKD. CDR3 length: 24 residues. DNA for the CDR3: TGTGCCTGTGACACCCTGGAGACCCCGGTACTGGGGGAGAAAACGCCGTGGAATAATGACAAACTCATCTTC. Translating it yields CACDTLETPVLGEKTPWNNDKLIF.

This clone turned up a few times. A far larger clone is just one base off, so this is likely a read error. The same CDR3 arises from other DNA sequences in this sample as well. The chain combines TRDV2 with TRDJ1; 9 nucleotides line up with TRDD3. As TCRdb names no J gene, one was assigned here on the basis of a DNA match to germline. Trimming at V came to 3 bases and at J to 3 bases, leaving 10 bases not matched to a gene. The V gene's germline CDR1 is GEAIGNYY and CDR2 EKD. This CDR3 spans 16 amino acids. The CDR3, as DNA: TGTGCCTGTGACTCACTGGGGGACGCCGTGGCCGATAAACTCATCTTT. This sequence encodes CACDSLGDAVADKLIF.

This clone was seen a handful of times. The protein in TCRdb stems from a much larger clone and differs at residue 4 from this DNA's translation, likely a read error; here the protein is translated from the DNA. The CDR3 sequence: CACVTVGGGYGVSDKLIF. The CDR3 DNA reads as TGTGCCTGTGTCACCGTCGGCGGGGGATACGGTGTTTCCGATAAACTCATCTTT. V and J are TRDV2 and TRDJ1, with 10 bases that match TRDD3. As TCRdb names no J gene, one was assigned here on the basis of a DNA match to germline. CDR3 size: 18 residues. In germline, CDR1 is GEAIGNYY, CDR2 EKD.

Comments on this clone: It differs at one base from a far larger clone, so likely a read error. The same CDR3 is also encoded by other DNA sequences in this sample. J is TRDJ1 and V is TRDV2, with TRDD3 matching over 10 bases. Trimming removed 1 base from V and 2 bases from J; junction bases left unmatched: 15. Germline V gene lookup returns CDR1 GEAIGNYY and CDR2 EKD. This CDR3 comprises 19 residues. As DNA, the CDR3 is TGTGCCTGTGACACGATGAGGGTCTGGGGGATAGGAACGACCGATAAACTCATCTTT. Translating it yields CACDTMRVWGIGTTDKLIF.

This clone was seen a few times. The TCRdb protein comes from a much larger clone and disagrees with this DNA's translation at residue 9, likely due to a read error; the protein given here is derived from the DNA. Written as DNA, the CDR3 is TGTGCTCTTGGGGAAGAACAAATCGCCGAGAACCACCGTTACTGGGGGCTTAAGTACACCGATAAACTCATCTTT. This gives the protein CALGEEQIAENHRYWGLKYTDKLIF. The chain combines TRDV1 with TRDJ1; 8 nucleotides agree with TRDD3. The J gene, not given by TCRdb, was assigned here from a germline match of the nucleotide sequence. Germline V lookup: CDR1 TSWWSYY, CDR2 QGS. The CDR3 length is 25 residues. Losses at the gene ends were 2 bases for V and 0 bases for J; bases not matched to a gene: 32.

Many counts were recorded for this clone. TCRdb's protein for this DNA is that of a much larger clone and differs from the translation at residue 3, likely a read error; the protein shown is the DNA translation. The J gene is TRDJ1, the V gene TRDV2; D gene uncertain. Matching the DNA to germline supplied the J gene, which TCRdb does not give. Germline assignment: CDR1 GEAIGNYY and CDR2 EKD. The CDR3 contains 17 residues. In nucleotides, the CDR3 is TGTGCCCGTGACAAGATCCTGCCACTAACCCGGGGCGATAAACTCATCTTT. This encodes CARDKILPLTRGDKLIF.

This clone was found many times. TCRdb has a much larger clone's protein, which differs at residue 16 from the translation of this DNA, likely because of a read error; what is shown is the protein translated from the DNA. The V gene is TRDV2, but the J gene lacks a call; the table's D call of TRDD3 was not tested on the DNA. Germline V lookup: CDR1 GEAIGNYY, CDR2 EKD. The CDR3 is 18 amino acids. CDR3 residues: CACDTVSTGGSYTDKPIF. The DNA of the CDR3 is TGTGCCTGTGACACCGTTTCTACTGGGGGATCGTACACCGATAAACCCATCTTT.

This clone appeared a few times. A far larger clone differs by one base, so this is likely a read error. Other nucleotide sequences in the sample specify the same CDR3. The chain couples TRDV2 to TRDJ1; 11 bases fit TRDD3. TCRdb gives no J gene; it was assigned here by matching the DNA to germline. J lost 2 bases, V lost 0 bases, and 22 bases had no gene match. Germline V gene lookup returns CDR1 GEAIGNYY and CDR2 EKD. The CDR3 has 22 residues. The CDR3 spells CACDTVVSLRLGDTRGTDKLIF. The CDR3 coding sequence is TGTGCCTGTGACACCGTTGTTTCCCTACGTTTGGGGGATACGCGAGGAACCGATAAACTCATCTTT.

At least ten counts were recorded for this clone. TCRdb's listed protein matches a much larger clone and diverges from this DNA's translation at residue 13, likely through a read error; the protein shown comes from the DNA. The genes are TRDV2 and TRDJ1; 13 bases agree with TRDD3. The CDR3 consists of 18 residues. Trimming cost V 3 bases and J 3 bases; bases outside gene matches: 12. Per the germline V gene, CDR1 is GEAIGNYY and CDR2 is EKD. Here the CDR3 DNA reads TGTGCCTGTGACTCCGGGGTACTGGGGGATACGCTTGCCGATAAACTCATCTTT. This encodes CACDSGVLGDTLADKLIF.

As concerns this clone: TCRdb records a much larger clone's protein for this DNA, with a difference at residue 3 that likely arises from a read error; the protein given is the translation of the DNA. The gene calls are TRDV2 and TRDJ1, with 7 bases aligning to TRDD3. TCRdb is silent on the J gene; assignment here came from matching the DNA to germline. The CDR3 runs 17 residues. Germline V gene lookup returns CDR1 GEAIGNYY and CDR2 EKD. This CDR3 reads CARDTAGDWVRTDKLIF. CDR3 in DNA: TGTGCCCGTGACACCGCGGGGGATTGGGTGAGGACCGATAAACTCATCTTT.

Only a few counts were recorded for this clone. The protein TCRdb lists belongs to a much larger clone and differs from this DNA's translation at residue 3, which points to a read error; the protein shown is made from the DNA. In nucleotides, the CDR3 is TGTGCTCATGGGGATCACATCCCTGTAGTGCCACCGGGGGTCCTACCGTACACCGATAAACTCATCTTT. Its translation: CAHGDHIPVVPPGVLPYTDKLIF. V and J are TRDV1 and TRDJ1, with D perhaps given as TRDD2 or TRDD3 (6 bases each). CDR3 length equals 23 residues. Germline lookup yields CDR1 TSWWSYY and CDR2 QGS.

This clone has more than one count but fewer than ten. TCRdb shows a much larger clone's protein in place of this DNA's translation, and the two differ at residue 12, likely through a read error; the protein shown is translated from the DNA. This chain links TRDV1 with TRDJ1; tentative D call: TRDD3 (7 bases). The J gene, absent from TCRdb, was called here by matching the DNA to germline. Per the germline V gene, CDR1 is TSWWSYY and CDR2 is QGS. The ends were cut back, 1 base at V and 0 bases at J, with 33 bases in the middle. The CDR3 spans 23 residues. The CDR3 region is CALGEPEVPNRPGDPGYTDKLIF. DNA for the CDR3: TGTGCTCTTGGGGAACCTGAAGTTCCTAACCGTCCGGGGGATCCGGGGTACACCGATAAACTCATCTTT.

This clone turned up a few times. TCRdb assigns this DNA the protein of a much larger clone, which departs from its translation at residue 17; this likely reflects a read error, and the protein shown comes from translating the DNA. The V segment is TRDV1, and no J call was made; the DNA was not compared with TRDD3, the D call given in the table. The CDR3 covers 19 residues. From germline, CDR1 is TSWWSYY and CDR2 QGS. The CDR3: CALGEPCPSRPLYTDKPIF. CDR3 nucleotide sequence: TGTGCTCTTGGGGAACCCTGCCCTTCCCGCCCCTTGTACACCGATAAACCCATCTTT.

A note on this clone: With only one base between it and a far larger clone, this is likely a read error. The chain carries TRDV1 and TRDJ1; D not resolved. The J gene is not listed in TCRdb, so it was assigned here from a DNA match to germline. The germline CDR1 and CDR2 sequences are TSWWSYY and QGS. This CDR3 spans 18 amino acids. V was pared by 2 bases and J by 0 bases, with 19 bases between. CDR3 nucleotides: TGTGCTCTTGGGGAATCAAGGCTACGTCTACTCGACACCGATAAACTCATCTTT. Amino acids: CALGESRLRLLDTDKLIF.

Regarding this clone: It differs at one base from a far larger clone, so likely a read error. This sample also contains other DNA sequences that code for the same CDR3. CDR3 coding DNA: TGTGCCTGCGACGAGGTGATGATACTGGGGGATAAGGGTGCCGATAAGCTCATCTTT. Protein: CACDEVMILGDKGADKLIF. J gene calling gave no result, while the V gene is TRDV2; the table names TRDD3, a call not compared with the DNA. CDR3 size: 19 residues. Looked up from germline, CDR1 is GEAIGNYY and CDR2 is EKD.

Details on this clone: TCRdb records a much larger clone's protein for this DNA, with a difference at residue 11 that likely arises from a read error; the protein given is the translation of the DNA. This chain uses TRDV2 with TRDJ3; 10 bases fit TRDD3. TCRdb offers no J gene call, so here the DNA was matched to germline to obtain one. The CDR3 is 24 amino acids. V lost 1 base to trimming and J lost 1 base; unmatched junction nucleotides: 21. Germline assignment: CDR1 GEAIGNYY and CDR2 EKD. The CDR3 region has the DNA TGTGCCTGTGACACTCTCGTACTGGGGGATGGAAATCCCCACGCGTCCTGGGACACCCGACAGATGTTTTTC. Amino acid sequence: CACDTLVLGDGNPHASWDTRQMFF.

The sample holds many counts of this clone. For this DNA, TCRdb reports the protein of a much larger clone, which diverges at residue 13, most likely from a read error; the protein presented here is translated directly from the DNA. The chain couples TRDV1 to TRDJ1, with D hard to call. Here the J gene was assigned by germline matching of the DNA, as TCRdb has none. The V end was cut by 4 bases, the J end by 1 base, with 25 bases between. Germline CDR1 reads TSWWSYY; CDR2 reads QGS. This CDR3 spans 19 amino acids. This CDR3 is CALGGRINRSCRGTDKLIF. In DNA form, the CDR3 reads TGTGCTCTTGGGGGACGTATAAACCGCTCGTGTAGGGGCACCGATAAACTCATCTTT.

This clone was recorded a few times. The protein in TCRdb stems from a much larger clone and differs at residue 3 from this DNA's translation, likely a read error; here the protein is translated from the DNA. The J gene is TRDJ1, the V gene TRDV2; TRDD3 aligns across 11 bases. Germline V gene sequence: CDR1 GEAIGNYY, CDR2 EKD. The CDR3 runs to 19 residues. As DNA, the CDR3 is TGTGCCCGTGACACCGGGCGGTGGGGGATACGCGGGGGGACCGATAAACTCATCTTT. Protein product: CARDTGRWGIRGGTDKLIF.

This clone appeared a few times. Given a far larger clone just one base away, this is likely a sequencing read error. Additional DNA sequences in this sample encode the identical CDR3. The chain carries TRDV1 and TRDJ1; 7 positions match TRDD3. The J gene is not listed in TCRdb, so it was assigned here from a DNA match to germline. The V gene's germline CDR1 is TSWWSYY and CDR2 QGS. The CDR3 runs 22 residues. V lost 2 bases, J lost 3 bases, and 27 bases stayed unmatched. CDR3 in amino acids: CALGEVPSSGGDSLVGADKLIF. The CDR3, as DNA: TGTGCTCTTGGGGAAGTCCCCTCAAGTGGGGGGGATTCTTTAGTGGGTGCCGATAAACTCATCTTT.

Of note for this clone: Mismatch with germline at one junction end may stem from a read error. This chain links TRAV36/DV7 with TRDJ1; 10 bases are shared with TRDD3. Assignment of the J gene here rests on matching the DNA to germline, because TCRdb gives none. Germline V gene data show CDR1 as VTNFRS and CDR2 as LTSSGIE (reference sequence). This CDR3 comprises 26 residues. CDR3 sequence reads: CSGAGMLPLESPLYWGISDHTDKLIF. CDR3 sequence (DNA): TGCAGTGGGGCAGGAATGCTTCCCCTCGAATCTCCCCTCTACTGGGGGATCAGCGACCACACCGATAAACTCATCTTT.

About this clone: This sequence is one base from a far larger clone and is likely a read error. The sample carries other DNA sequences with the same CDR3. The J gene is TRDJ1, the V gene TRDV2; 9 nucleotides match TRDD3. The J gene comes from matching the DNA to germline here; TCRdb lacks it. The CDR3 is 16 residues long. The trim removed 5 bases at V and 3 bases at J, leaving 12 bases unmatched. Germline lookup yields CDR1 GEAIGNYY and CDR2 EKD. The CDR3 nucleotides are TGTGCCTGTGCGGCTGTGGGGGATAGGATATCCGATAAACTCATCTTT. Translating gives CACAAVGDRISDKLIF.

Many counts were recorded for this clone. Other DNA sequences in this specimen translate into the identical CDR3. The chain uses TRDV1 and TRDJ1; TRDD3 matches 12 bases. The germline CDR1 and CDR2 sequences are TSWWSYY and QGS. The CDR3 is 19 residues long. Trimming at V came to 2 bases and at J to 10 bases, leaving 20 bases not matched to a gene. This CDR3 is CALGEFTPGRTGGYRTLIF. The CDR3 DNA follows: TGTGCTCTTGGGGAATTTACTCCTGGCCGTACTGGGGGATACCGGACACTCATCTTT.

In its sample, this clone was seen a few times. TCRdb's protein, taken from a much larger clone, differs from this DNA's translation at residue 6, likely owing to a read error; the protein displayed comes from the DNA. Here the CDR3 DNA reads TGTGCCTGTGACCAACGGGGGGAACCCGCACAACTCTTCTTT. Encoded protein: CACDQRGEPAQLFF. The V gene is TRDV2, the J gene TRDJ2; D is perhaps TRDD3 (6 bases). The J gene is not listed in TCRdb, so it was assigned here from a DNA match to germline. Germline V gene sequence: CDR1 GEAIGNYY, CDR2 EKD. With 3 bases removed from V and 8 bases from J, the gap between germline ends came to 15 bases. The CDR3 has 14 amino acids.

The sample holds a few counts of this clone. One base separates it from a far larger clone, so it is likely a read error. The same CDR3 also results from other DNA sequences found in this sample. V and J are TRDV2 and TRDJ1, with D possibly matching TRDD3 (7 bases). TCRdb does not report a J gene; here it was assigned by matching the DNA to germline references. CDR1 is GEAIGNYY and CDR2 is EKD in the germline V gene. V was clipped by 1 base and J by 0 bases, with 29 bases between them. The CDR3 spans 21 residues. The CDR3 protein is CACDTLPSRTGDPTDTDKLIF. The CDR3 bases are TGTGCCTGTGACACGCTACCTTCCCGAACTGGGGACCCTACAGACACCGATAAACTCATCTTT.